The 28 T cell receptor beta chains presented below share a single source sample, sequenced in a study of cytomegalovirus exposure and HLA in healthy donors. The PCR contained 60 Vbeta and 13 Jbeta primers. Measured with immunoSEQ multiplex PCR; TCRdb has only the in-frame clones, and not every one. Altogether 110,000 to 150,000 clones are present, around 80% being singletons, with the ten largest covering 2.5% to 4%. Sequencing input: PBMCs. These receptors came from a man aged 35 to 55 in good health and CMV-seronegative.

The chain joins TRBV5-4 to TRBJ2-3; 8 nucleotides match TRBD2. The CDR3 consists of 17 residues. The germline gives CDR1 SGHNT, CDR2 YYREEE (reference sequence). V shed 6 bases and J 2 bases; nucleotides not matched to a gene: 14. CDR3 bases: TGTGCCAGCACCCCCAAGGAGCGGGGGCCGTACACAGATACGCAGTATTTT. Protein: CASTPKERGPYTDTQYF.

The chain is built from TRBV19 and TRBJ2-6; 11 bases are shared with TRBD1. Trimming at V came to 10 bases and at J to 3 bases, leaving 5 bases not matched to a gene. Germline V gene lookup returns CDR1 LNHDA and CDR2 SQIVND (reference sequence). The CDR3 length is 15 residues. CDR3 residues: CATGTGGSGANVLTF. CDR3 coding DNA: TGTGCCACCGGGACAGGGGGGAGTGGGGCCAACGTCCTGACTTTC.

This chain joins TRBV7-2 and TRBJ2-5; a weak D match, TRBD1 (6 bases). CDR1 SGHTA and CDR2 FQGNSA come from the germline V gene. This CDR3 has 12 residues. The V and J ends lost 2 bases and 7 bases respectively, with 8 bases between them. This CDR3 reads CASSLKGGTQYF. The CDR3, as DNA: TGTGCCAGCAGCTTAAAAGGGGGGACCCAGTACTTC.

This clone was found a few times. V usage is TRBV5-5 and J usage is TRBJ2-3; no definite D call. V was trimmed by 2 bases and J by 6 bases, leaving 10 bases between them. The CDR3 is 13 amino acids. From germline, CDR1 is SGHKS and CDR2 YYEKEE (reference sequence). CDR3 in DNA: TGTGCCAGCAGCTTAGCGTTCATGGATACGCAGTATTTT. Encoded protein: CASSLAFMDTQYF. Drawing the rest from reference TRBV5-5 and TRBJ2-3, the complete variable domain is DAGVTQSPTHLIKTRGQQVTLRCSPISGHKSVSWYQQVLGQGPQFIFQYYEKEERGRGNFPDRFSARQFPNYSSELNVNALLLGDSALYLCASSLAFMDTQYFGPGTRLTVL.

The chain combines TRBV6-5 with TRBJ1-1, with TRBD1 matching over 7 bases. CDR3 length equals 15 residues. The germline V gene has CDR1 MNHEY and CDR2 SVGAGI. Germline trimming cut 6 bases from V and 0 bases from J; bases unmatched to any gene: 7. The CDR3 coding sequence is TGTGCCAGCAGGTATCCGGGACAGCTGAACACTGAAGCTTTCTTT. It is translated as CASRYPGQLNTEAFF.

The J gene is TRBJ1-4, the V gene TRBV25-1; D unclear. This CDR3 comprises 12 residues. CDR1 is MGHDK and CDR2 is SYGVNS in the germline V gene. Between the trimmed V and J ends, which lost 8 bases and 0 bases, there was a span of 4 bases. The chain's CDR3 is CASGPTNEKLFF. In nucleotides, the CDR3 is TGTGCCAGCGGCCCAACTAATGAAAAACTGTTTTTT.

V and J are TRBV5-8 and TRBJ1-6, with D unresolved. V lost 1 base to trimming and J lost 2 bases, with 7 bases between them. Germline CDR1 and CDR2: SGHTS and YDEGEE. This CDR3 contains 15 residues. The CDR3 DNA reads as TGTGCCAGCAGCTTGAGCACAGCCTATAATTCACCCCTCCACTTT. Its translation: CASSLSTAYNSPLHF.

J is TRBJ2-3 and V is TRBV2, with 8 bases identical to TRBD2. CDR3 length: 15 amino acids. The germline V gene has CDR1 SNHLY and CDR2 FYNNEI. V shed 0 bases and J 6 bases; nucleotides not matched to a gene: 5. The CDR3 region is CASSEASGGGDTQYF. As DNA, the CDR3 is TGTGCCAGCAGTGAAGCGAGCGGGGGTGGCGATACGCAGTATTTT.

V gene TRBV6-4 combines with J gene TRBJ1-2; 7 bases line up with TRBD1. Germline values: CDR1 MRHNA, CDR2 SNTAGT. J lost 6 bases, V lost 0 bases, and 13 bases had no gene match. The CDR3 is made up of 17 amino acids. CDR3 region: CASSDSAGTASKDGYTF. CDR3 bases: TGTGCCAGCAGTGACTCGGCCGGGACAGCTTCCAAGGATGGCTACACCTTC.

This clone was seen just once. J is TRBJ1-5 and V is TRBV28, with a tentative D call TRBD1 (5 bases). CDR3 size: 15 residues. Trimming pared 4 bases from V and 0 bases from J, leaving 10 bases between. Germline CDR1 is MDHEN and CDR2 is SYDVKM. The DNA for the CDR3 is TGTGCCAGCAGTTGGACGGGGGGTAGCAATCAGCCCCAGCATTTT. Its protein product is CASSWTGGSNQPQHF.

The genes are TRBV28 and TRBJ1-5, with a tentative D call TRBD1 (5 bases). The germline gives CDR1 MDHEN, CDR2 SYDVKM. V lost 2 bases and J lost 1, with 9 bases in between. This CDR3 comprises 15 residues. The CDR3 spells CASSLREGSNQPQHF. The CDR3, as DNA: TGTGCCAGCAGTTTAAGGGAGGGGAGCAATCAGCCCCAGCATTTT.

J is TRBJ1-6 and V is TRBV27; D is possibly TRBD1 (5 bases). The CDR3 has 16 amino acids. Germline CDR1 MNHEY, CDR2 SMNVEV (reference sequence). The germline V and J ends were trimmed by 5 bases and 0 bases, with 11 bases remaining between them. The CDR3 loop is CASSRAGLSYNSPLHF. The CDR3 coding sequence is TGTGCCAGCAGTAGAGCAGGGCTCTCCTATAATTCACCCCTCCACTTT.

This clone has a handful of counts. The chain carries TRBV5-1 and TRBJ1-2; tentatively, D is TRBD1 (6 bases). The germline V and J ends were trimmed by 0 bases and 4 bases, with 13 bases remaining between them. This CDR3 has 15 residues. CDR1 is SGHRS and CDR2 is YFSETQ in the germline V gene. CDR3 region: CASSLGQQGVYGYTF. The CDR3 DNA is TGCGCCAGCAGCTTGGGACAACAGGGAGTCTATGGCTACACCTTC. The full variable domain, its missing parts supplied by reference TRBV5-1 and TRBJ1-2, is KAGVTQTPRYLIKTRGQQVTLSCSPISGHRSVSWYQQTPGQGLQFLFEYFSETQRNKGNFPGRFSGRQFSNSRSEMNVSTLELGDSALYLCASSLGQQGVYGYTFGSGTRLTVV.

The chain is built from TRBV27 and TRBJ1-4; D possibly corresponds to TRBD1 (5 bases). Trimming pared 5 bases from V and 0 bases from J, leaving 10 bases between. From germline, CDR1 is MNHEY and CDR2 SMNVEV (reference sequence). CDR3 length equals 15 residues. In DNA, the CDR3 is TGTGCCAGCAGTGCCAGGGCTGCAACTAATGAAAAACTGTTTTTT. Translation: CASSARAATNEKLFF.

The V call is TRBV6-5, the J call TRBJ2-2; D remains unclear. The length of the CDR3 is 16 residues. Trimming pared 2 bases from V and 5 bases from J, leaving 15 bases between. Germline loops: CDR1 MNHEY, CDR2 SVGAGI. The CDR3 sequence is CASSYVETPSTGELFF. The CDR3 DNA sequence: TGTGCCAGCAGTTACGTGGAGACGCCTTCTACCGGGGAGCTGTTTTTT.

The genes are TRBV13 and TRBJ2-2; unclear D gene. The CDR3 has 17 residues. V gave up 0 bases and J gave up 5 bases, with 16 bases separating them. From germline, CDR1 is PRHDT and CDR2 FYEKMQ (reference sequence). The CDR3 DNA follows: TGTGCCAGCAGCTTAGGCTTGTTACAGATCATAACCGGGGAGCTGTTTTTT. Translated, it gives CASSLGLLQIITGELFF.

The gene calls are TRBV7-2 and TRBJ1-5, with a tentative D call TRBD1 (5 bases). Trimming shortened V by 5 bases and J by 5 bases, and 10 bases separated the two germline ends. This CDR3 contains 13 residues. The germline CDR1 and CDR2 sequences are SGHTA and FQGNSA. The CDR3 nucleotides are TGTGCCAGCAGCAAAGGGGAGGATCAGCCCCAGCATTTT. Its translation: CASSKGEDQPQHF.

The chain has TRBV6-5 and TRBJ2-7, with 10 nucleotides matching TRBD2. CDR1 MNHEY and CDR2 SVGAGI come from the germline V gene. The CDR3 has 14 amino acids. Trimming took 2 bases from V and 4 from J; bases not matched to a gene: 2. The CDR3 DNA reads TGTGCCAGCAGTTACACTAGCGGGGTATACGAGCAGTACTTC. Residues: CASSYTSGVYEQYF.

This chain joins TRBV7-9 and TRBJ2-7, with D perhaps TRBD1 (6 bases). The CDR3 sequence is 14 residues long. Trimming pared 5 bases from V and 1 base from J, leaving 12 bases between. Germline V gene lookup returns CDR1 SEHNR and CDR2 FQNEAQ (reference sequence). The CDR3 DNA follows: TGTGCCAGCAGCACGAGACAGGTTTCCTACGAGCAGTACTTC. This gives the protein CASSTRQVSYEQYF. Full variable domain (rest looked up from reference TRBV7-9 and TRBJ2-7): DTGVSQNPRHKITKRGQNVTFRCDPISEHNRLYWYRQTLGQGPEFLTYFQNEAQLEKSRLLSDRFSAERPKGSFSTLEIQRTEQGDSAMYLCASSTRQVSYEQYFGPGTRLTVT.

This chain uses TRBV7-9 with TRBJ1-5; D is perhaps TRBD1 (5 bases). This CDR3 region has 17 residues. Germline V gives CDR1 SEHNR, CDR2 FQNEAQ (reference sequence). Trimming removed 0 bases from V and 0 bases from J, with 12 bases in between. CDR3 coding DNA: TGTGCCAGCAGCTTAGCGGGAAACAGGTTTAGCAATCAGCCCCAGCATTTT. Translated, it gives CASSLAGNRFSNQPQHF.

The rearrangement links TRBV7-3 to TRBJ2-2, with D possibly matching TRBD2 (6 bases). This CDR3 contains 19 residues. Trimming removed 1 base at V and 4 bases at J, with 22 bases between. Looked up from germline, CDR1 is SGHTA and CDR2 is FQGTGA. The CDR3 here is CASSLNGMRASVTTGELFF. In nucleotides, the CDR3 is TGTGCCAGCAGCTTAAATGGTATGCGGGCTAGCGTGACCACCGGGGAGCTGTTTTTT.

V is TRBV2 and J is TRBJ2-3; TRBD2 aligns across 15 bases. Per the germline V gene, CDR1 is SNHLY and CDR2 is FYNNEI. V was clipped by 3 bases and J by 10 bases; unmatched bases: 8. The CDR3 length is 16 residues. CDR3 DNA sequence: TGTGCCAGCAGTGACCGGACTAGCGGGGGGGACGGAGCGCAGTATTTT. Amino acids: CASSDRTSGGDGAQYF.

This chain joins TRBV19 and TRBJ2-2, with 8 bases that match TRBD2. J was trimmed by 2 bases and V by 5 bases; bases with no gene match: 13. Germline CDR1 reads LNHDA; CDR2 reads SQIVND (reference sequence). This CDR3 contains 18 residues. This CDR3 is CASSLMTPGLENTGELFF. The CDR3, as DNA: TGTGCCAGTAGTCTAATGACTCCGGGACTAGAAAACACCGGGGAGCTGTTTTTT.

The CDR3 region is CASSSELLQGAQGYTF. CDR3 sequence (DNA): TGTGCCAGCAGCTCCGAACTACTACAGGGGGCGCAGGGCTACACCTTC. The chain joins TRBV7-3 to TRBJ1-2, with 9 bases aligning to TRBD1. Trimming removed 4 bases from V and 8 bases from J; junction bases left unmatched: 14. The CDR3 sequence is 16 residues long. Germline V lookup: CDR1 SGHTA, CDR2 FQGTGA.

This clone was recorded once. This sequence joins TRBV28 and TRBJ2-1; tentative D call: TRBD1 (5 bases). V lost 0 bases, J lost 4 bases, and 7 bases lay in between. Germline CDR1 and CDR2: MDHEN and SYDVKM. This CDR3 contains 14 residues. The CDR3 loop reads CASSLWDIYNEQFF. The DNA for the CDR3 is TGTGCCAGCAGTTTATGGGACATTTACAATGAGCAGTTCTTC.

The chain carries TRBV6-5 and TRBJ1-2; 7 bases fit TRBD1. Looked up from germline, CDR1 is MNHEY and CDR2 is SVGAGI. CDR3 length: 13 residues. Trimming at V came to 7 bases and at J to 6 bases, leaving 8 bases not matched to a gene. The CDR3 loop reads CASNVGGGDGYTF. As DNA, the CDR3 is TGTGCCAGCAATGTAGGGGGCGGAGATGGCTACACCTTC.

This clone was found a few times. The chain couples TRBV2 to TRBJ2-1; TRBD1 agrees at 8 bases. This CDR3 contains 17 residues. V shed 0 bases, J shed 5 bases, and the junction held 9 bases outside the gene matches. Germline CDR1 and CDR2: SNHLY and FYNNEI. CDR3 bases: TGTGCCAGCAGTGAAGCGGGGGGCGGGACAGGAAACAATGAGCAGTTCTTC. This encodes CASSEAGGGTGNNEQFF.

In this sample, this clone turned up a few times. This sequence joins TRBV4-3 and TRBJ1-2; D unresolved. This CDR3 is 16 amino acids long. Trimming left V 0 bases short and J 3 bases short, with 14 bases between. CDR1 LGHNA and CDR2 YSLEER come from the germline V gene. CDR3: CASSQDTVRVHYGYTF. The CDR3 DNA sequence: TGCGCCAGCAGCCAAGATACGGTACGGGTTCACTATGGCTACACCTTC.